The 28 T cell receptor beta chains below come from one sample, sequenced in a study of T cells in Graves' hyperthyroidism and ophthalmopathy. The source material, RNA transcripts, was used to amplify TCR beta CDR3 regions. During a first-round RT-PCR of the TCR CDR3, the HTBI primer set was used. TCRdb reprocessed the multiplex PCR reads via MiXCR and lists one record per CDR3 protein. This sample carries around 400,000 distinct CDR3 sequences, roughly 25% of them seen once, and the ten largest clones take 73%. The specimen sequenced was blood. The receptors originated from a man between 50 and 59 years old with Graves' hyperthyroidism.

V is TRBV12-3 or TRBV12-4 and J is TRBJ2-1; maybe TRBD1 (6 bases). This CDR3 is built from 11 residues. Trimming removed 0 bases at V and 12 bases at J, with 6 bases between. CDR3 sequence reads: CASSLAGAQFF. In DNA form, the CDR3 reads TGTGCCAGCAGTTTAGCGGGGGCGCAGTTCTTC.

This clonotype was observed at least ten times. CDR3 region: CASSSHGSLNTEAFF. The CDR3 DNA sequence: TGTGCCAGCAGTTCCCACGGGTCCTTGAACACTGAAGCTTTCTTT. This chain links TRBV28 with TRBJ1-1; no firm D call. V was pared by 4 bases and J by 0 bases, with 12 bases between. CDR3 length: 15 residues. Germline-derived CDR1 and CDR2 are MDHEN and SYDVKM.

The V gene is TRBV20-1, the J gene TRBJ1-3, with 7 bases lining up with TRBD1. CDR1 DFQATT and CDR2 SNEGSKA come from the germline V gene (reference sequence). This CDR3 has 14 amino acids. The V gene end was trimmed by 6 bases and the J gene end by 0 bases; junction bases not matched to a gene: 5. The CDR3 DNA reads TGCAGTGCACATGACAGGGACTCTGGAAACACCATATATTTT. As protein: CSAHDRDSGNTIYF.

The CDR3 protein is CSATQEGLADPWDTDTQYF. CDR3 nucleotides: TGCAGTGCTACTCAAGAGGGACTAGCGGACCCCTGGGACACAGATACGCAGTATTTT. The chain has TRBV20-1 and TRBJ2-3; the match to TRBD2 covers 11 bases. This CDR3 is built from 19 residues. J gave up 2 bases and V 4 bases, and 17 bases lay outside the gene matches. CDR1 is DFQATT, CDR2 SNEGSKA, per germline (reference sequence).

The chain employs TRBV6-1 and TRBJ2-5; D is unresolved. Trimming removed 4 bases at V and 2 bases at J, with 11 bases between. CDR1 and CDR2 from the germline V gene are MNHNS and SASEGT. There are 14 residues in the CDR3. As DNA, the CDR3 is TGTGCCAGCAGTGCGAATGATTTGCAAGAGACCCAGTACTTC. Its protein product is CASSANDLQETQYF.

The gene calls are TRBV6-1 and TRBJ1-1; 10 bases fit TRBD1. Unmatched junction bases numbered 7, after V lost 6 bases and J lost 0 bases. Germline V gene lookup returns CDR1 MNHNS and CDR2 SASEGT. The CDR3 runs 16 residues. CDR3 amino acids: CASSTGTGDLNTEAFF. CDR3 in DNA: TGTGCCAGCAGCACCGGGACAGGGGACTTGAACACTGAAGCTTTCTTT.

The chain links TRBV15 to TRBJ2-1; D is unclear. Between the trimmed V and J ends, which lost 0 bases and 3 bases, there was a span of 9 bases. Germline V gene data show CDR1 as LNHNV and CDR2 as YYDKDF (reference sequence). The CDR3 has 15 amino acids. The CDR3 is CATSRDQTNYNEQFF. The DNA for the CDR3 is TGTGCCACCAGCAGAGATCAGACAAACTACAATGAGCAGTTCTTC.

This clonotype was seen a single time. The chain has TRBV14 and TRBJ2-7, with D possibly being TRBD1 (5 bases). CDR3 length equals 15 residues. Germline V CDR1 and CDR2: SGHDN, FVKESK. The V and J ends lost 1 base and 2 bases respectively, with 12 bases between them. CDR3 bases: TGTGCCAGCAGCCAAGCTACAGCAGGGACCTACGAGCAGTACTTC. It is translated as CASSQATAGTYEQYF.

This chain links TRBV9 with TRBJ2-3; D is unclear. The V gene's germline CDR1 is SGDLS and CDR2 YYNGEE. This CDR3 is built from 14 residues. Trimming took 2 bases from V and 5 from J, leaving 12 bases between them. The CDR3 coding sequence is TGTGCCAGCAGCGTTCTCGGGTGGGAAGATACGCAGTATTTT. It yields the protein CASSVLGWEDTQYF. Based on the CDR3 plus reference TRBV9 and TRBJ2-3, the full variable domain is DSGVTQTPKHLITATGQRVTLRCSPRSGDLSVYWYQQSLDQGLQFLIQYYNGEERAKGNILERFSAQQFPDLHSELNLSSLELGDSALYFCASSVLGWEDTQYFGPGTRLTVL.

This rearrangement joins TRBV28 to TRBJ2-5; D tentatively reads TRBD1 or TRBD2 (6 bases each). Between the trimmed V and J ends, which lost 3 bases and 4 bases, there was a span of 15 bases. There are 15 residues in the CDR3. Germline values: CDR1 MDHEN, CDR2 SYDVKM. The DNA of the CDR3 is TGTGCCAGCAGTTTCACTTTGGGGGGCGGAGAGACCCAGTACTTC. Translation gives CASSFTLGGGETQYF.

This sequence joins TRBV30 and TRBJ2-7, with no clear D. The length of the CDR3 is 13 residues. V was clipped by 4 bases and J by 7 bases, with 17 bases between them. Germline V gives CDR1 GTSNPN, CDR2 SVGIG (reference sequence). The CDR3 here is CAWNQASSEEQYF. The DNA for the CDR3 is TGTGCCTGGAACCAGGCCTCGTCTGAGGAGCAGTACTTC.

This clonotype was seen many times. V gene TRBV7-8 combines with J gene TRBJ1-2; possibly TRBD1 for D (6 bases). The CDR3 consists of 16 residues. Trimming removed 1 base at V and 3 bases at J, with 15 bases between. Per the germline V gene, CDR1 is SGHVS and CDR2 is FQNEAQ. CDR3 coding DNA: TGTGCCAGCAGCTTAGGCAGGGGCGTCAGGGACTATGGCTACACCTTC. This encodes CASSLGRGVRDYGYTF.

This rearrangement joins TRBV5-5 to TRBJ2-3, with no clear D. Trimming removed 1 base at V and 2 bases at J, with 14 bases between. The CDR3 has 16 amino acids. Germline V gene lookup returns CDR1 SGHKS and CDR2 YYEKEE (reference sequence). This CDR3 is CASSLYDLSPTDTQYF. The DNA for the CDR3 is TGTGCCAGCAGCTTGTATGACCTTAGTCCCACAGATACGCAGTATTTT.

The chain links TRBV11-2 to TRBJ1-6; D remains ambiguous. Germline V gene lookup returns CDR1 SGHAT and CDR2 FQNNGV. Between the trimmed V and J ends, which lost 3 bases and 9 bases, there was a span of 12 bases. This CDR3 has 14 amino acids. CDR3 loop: CASSLSRGGSPLHF. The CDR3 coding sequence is TGTGCCAGCAGCTTGAGCAGAGGTGGTTCACCCCTCCACTTT.

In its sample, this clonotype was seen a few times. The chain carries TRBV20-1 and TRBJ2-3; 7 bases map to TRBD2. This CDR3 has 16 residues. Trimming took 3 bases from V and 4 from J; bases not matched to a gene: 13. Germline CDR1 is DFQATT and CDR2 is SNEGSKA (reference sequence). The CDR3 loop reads CSASLSAGVVADTQYF. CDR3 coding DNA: TGCAGTGCTAGTCTAAGTGCGGGAGTAGTCGCAGATACGCAGTATTTT.

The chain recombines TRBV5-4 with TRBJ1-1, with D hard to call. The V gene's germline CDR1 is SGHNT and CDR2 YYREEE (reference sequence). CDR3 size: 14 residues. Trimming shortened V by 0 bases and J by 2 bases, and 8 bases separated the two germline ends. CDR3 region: CASSLVGFNTEAFF. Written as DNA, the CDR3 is TGTGCCAGCAGCTTGGTAGGGTTTAACACTGAAGCTTTCTTT.

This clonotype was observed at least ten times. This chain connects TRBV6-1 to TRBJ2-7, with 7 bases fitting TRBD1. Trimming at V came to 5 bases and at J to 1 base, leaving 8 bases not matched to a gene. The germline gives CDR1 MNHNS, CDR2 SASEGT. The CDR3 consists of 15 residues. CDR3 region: CASSPDRVRSYEQYF. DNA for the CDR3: TGTGCCAGCAGTCCAGACAGGGTCCGGTCCTACGAGCAGTACTTC.

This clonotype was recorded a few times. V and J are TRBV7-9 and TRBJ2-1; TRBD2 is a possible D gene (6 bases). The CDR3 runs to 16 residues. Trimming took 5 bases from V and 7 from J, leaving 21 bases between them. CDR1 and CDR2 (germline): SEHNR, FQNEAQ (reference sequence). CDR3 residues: CASSVMGGGTWNEQFF. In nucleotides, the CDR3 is TGTGCCAGCAGCGTAATGGGGGGAGGAACGTGGAATGAGCAGTTCTTC.

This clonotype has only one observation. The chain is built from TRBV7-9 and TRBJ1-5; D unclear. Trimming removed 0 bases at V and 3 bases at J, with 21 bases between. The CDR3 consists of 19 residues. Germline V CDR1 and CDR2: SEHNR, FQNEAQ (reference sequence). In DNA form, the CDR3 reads TGTGCCAGCAGCTTAGCTGTAGGACCGAGGCATGAGGACAATCAGCCCCAGCATTTT. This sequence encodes CASSLAVGPRHEDNQPQHF.

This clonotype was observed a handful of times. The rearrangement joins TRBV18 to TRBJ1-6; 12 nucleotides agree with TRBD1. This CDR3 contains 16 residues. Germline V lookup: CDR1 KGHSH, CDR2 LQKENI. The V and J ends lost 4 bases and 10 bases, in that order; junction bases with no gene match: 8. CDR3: CASSQGQGAVGSPLHF. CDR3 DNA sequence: TGTGCCAGCTCACAGGGACAGGGGGCCGTGGGGTCACCCCTCCACTTT.

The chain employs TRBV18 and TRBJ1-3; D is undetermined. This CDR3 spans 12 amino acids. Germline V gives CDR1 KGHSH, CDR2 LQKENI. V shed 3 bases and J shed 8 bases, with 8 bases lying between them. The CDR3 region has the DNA TGTGCCAGCTCACCCTCGGTGGACACCATATATTTT. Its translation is CASSPSVDTIYF.

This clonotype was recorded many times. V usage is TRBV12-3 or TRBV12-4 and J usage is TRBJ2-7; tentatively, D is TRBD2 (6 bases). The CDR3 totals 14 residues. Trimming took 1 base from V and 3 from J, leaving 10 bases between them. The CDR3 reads CASSLGGLNYEQYF. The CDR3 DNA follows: TGTGCCAGCAGTTTAGGAGGACTAAACTACGAGCAGTACTTC.

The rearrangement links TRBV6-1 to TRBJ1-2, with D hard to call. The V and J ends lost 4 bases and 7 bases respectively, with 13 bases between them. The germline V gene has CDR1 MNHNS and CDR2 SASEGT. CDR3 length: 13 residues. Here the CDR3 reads CASSAGSVSGYTF. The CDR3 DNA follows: TGTGCCAGCAGTGCGGGGTCAGTGAGTGGCTACACCTTC.

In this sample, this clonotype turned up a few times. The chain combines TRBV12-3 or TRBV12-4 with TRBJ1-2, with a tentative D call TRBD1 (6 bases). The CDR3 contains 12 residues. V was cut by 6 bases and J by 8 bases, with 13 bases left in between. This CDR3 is CASSRQVPGYTF. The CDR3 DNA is TGTGCCAGCAGCAGACAGGTCCCCGGCTACACCTTC.

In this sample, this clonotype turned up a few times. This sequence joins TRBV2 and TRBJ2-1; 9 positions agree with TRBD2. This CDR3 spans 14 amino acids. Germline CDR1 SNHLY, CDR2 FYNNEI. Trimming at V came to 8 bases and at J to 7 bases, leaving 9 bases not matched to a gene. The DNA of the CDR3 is TGTGCCAGCGTAGGGCTAGCGGGAAGGAATGAGCAGTTCTTC. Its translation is CASVGLAGRNEQFF.

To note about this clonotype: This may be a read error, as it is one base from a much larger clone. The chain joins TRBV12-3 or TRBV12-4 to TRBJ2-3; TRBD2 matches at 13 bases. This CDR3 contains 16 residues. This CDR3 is CARSFGTSGNTDTQYF. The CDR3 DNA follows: TGTGCCCGCAGTTTCGGGACTAGCGGGAACACAGATACGCAGTATTTT.

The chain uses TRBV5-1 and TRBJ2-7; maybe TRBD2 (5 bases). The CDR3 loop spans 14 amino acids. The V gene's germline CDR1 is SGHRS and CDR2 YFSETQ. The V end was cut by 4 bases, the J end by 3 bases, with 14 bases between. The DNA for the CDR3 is TGCGCCAGCAGCCCAACCAGGACTCACTACGAGCAGTACTTC. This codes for CASSPTRTHYEQYF.

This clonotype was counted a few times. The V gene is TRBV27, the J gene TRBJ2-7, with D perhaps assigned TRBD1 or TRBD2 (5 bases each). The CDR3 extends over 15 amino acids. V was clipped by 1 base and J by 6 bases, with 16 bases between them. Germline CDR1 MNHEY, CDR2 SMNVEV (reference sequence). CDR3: CASSLLGQGEREQYF. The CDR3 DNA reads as TGTGCCAGCAGTTTATTGGGGCAGGGAGAACGCGAGCAGTACTTC.